The clone carrying this T cell receptor (beta chain) has at least ten counts. Its specificity is unknown. At one of its ends the junction is not consistent with the germline gene, which may arise from a read error. The TCR library protocol was used to attach unique molecular identifiers. These identifiers were attached to individual cDNA molecules. A single record per CDR3 protein comes from TCRdb applying MiXCR to the 5' RACE reads. The profile covers 50,000 to 80,000 distinct CDR3 sequences, with over 4.5% appearing a single time and approximately 4.9% taken by the ten largest. This entry belongs to a study of early T cells in non-severe SARS-CoV-2 infection. Study-level findings and limits: Matching results from VDJdb favored anti-spike CD8 responses, leaving private and CD4 specificities undetected.

Germline V gene lookup returns CDR1 SEHNR and CDR2 FQNEAQ (reference sequence). CDR3 length: 14 amino acids. The receptor was derived from an adult who was a healthcare worker with PCR-confirmed SARS-CoV-2 infection or an uninfected control (not recorded which). This chain links TRBV7-9 with TRBJ2-2, with a weak D call TRBD1 (6 bases). Input material: whole blood. DNA for the CDR3: TGTGCCAGAAGCTCATTACGACAGGCCGGGGAGCTGTTTTTT. Translated, it gives CARSSLRQAGELFF.